This T cell receptor (beta chain) originates from a study of T-cell memory formation after mild COVID-19. For the study at large: The TCR clusters were mostly specific to one donor.

Overall study findings and caveats: CD4+ contracting clones were mainly CM and EM; CD8+ ones, EMRA. Contracting clones, day 15 to 85, had balanced CD4/CD8, and later expanders favored CD4+.

The sample holds a few counts of this clonotype. Its antigen is as yet unknown. MiXCR was run by TCRdb on the 5' RACE reads, yielding one entry per CDR3 protein. The data show roughly 320,000 distinct CDR3 sequences, with 28% seen just once and 13% held by the top ten. V gave up 4 bases and J gave up 6 bases; unmatched junction bases: 8. Per germline, CDR1 SGDLS and CDR2 YYNGEE. There are 15 residues in the CDR3. V and J are TRBV9 and TRBJ2-1; 9 positions agree with TRBD1. The specimen was PBMCs or a T cell subset sorted from them (not recorded which). The receptor comes from an adult woman who had mild COVID-19 (a few samples of this study predate the infection). Cell type and time point are not known. This CDR3 reads CASSSGTGLVNEQFF. The CDR3 DNA reads TGTGCCAGCAGCTCAGGGACAGGGTTGGTCAATGAGCAGTTCTTC.